Following are 9 T cell receptor beta chains from one sample sequenced in a study of shared clonotypes between healthy human individuals. Using immunoSEQ multiplex PCR, the repertoire was profiled, and TCRdb retains in-frame clones only, with some absent. The sample has millions of clones, 90% to 95% seen once. Sequenced sample: naive CD4+ T cells sorted from blood. As for subset: CD45RA+ positively selected. The receptors were sampled from a man aged 18 to 35 in good health.

The chain is built from TRBV6-5 and TRBJ1-5; no definite D call. This CDR3 is 14 amino acids long. V was clipped by 5 bases and J by 2 bases, with 10 bases between them. The germline CDR1 and CDR2 sequences are MNHEY and SVGAGI. CDR3 sequence reads: CASSPPGGNQPQHF. CDR3 DNA: TGTGCCAGCAGTCCGCCCGGGGGCAATCAGCCCCAGCATTTT.

The chain joins TRBV9 to TRBJ1-4; D is unclear. Trimming removed 2 bases at V and 0 bases at J, with 8 bases between. The CDR3 is 15 residues long. Germline CDR1 and CDR2: SGDLS and YYNGEE. CDR3 loop: CASSVRDATNEKLFF. The CDR3 nucleotides are TGTGCCAGCAGCGTCCGTGATGCAACTAATGAAAAACTGTTTTTT.

This sequence joins TRBV6-5 and TRBJ2-7, with 7 bases matching TRBD2. The germline gives CDR1 MNHEY, CDR2 SVGAGI. V trimming: 5 bases; J trimming: 0 bases; junction bases outside the gene matches: 4. CDR3 length equals 14 residues. The CDR3 here is CASSKAGSSYEQYF. CDR3 coding DNA: TGTGCCAGCAGTAAAGCGGGGAGCTCCTACGAGCAGTACTTC.

The V and J genes are TRBV27 and TRBJ2-2; D may be TRBD2 (6 bases). From germline, CDR1 is MNHEY and CDR2 SMNVEV (reference sequence). This CDR3 has 15 amino acids. Between the trimmed V and J ends, which lost 3 bases and 5 bases, there was a span of 13 bases. The CDR3 protein is CASSLGSGPTGELFF. The CDR3 bases are TGTGCCAGCAGTTTGGGTAGCGGCCCAACCGGGGAGCTGTTTTTT.

The rearrangement joins TRBV18 to TRBJ2-3, with 10 bases that match TRBD2. The CDR3 has 19 amino acids. Germline-derived CDR1 and CDR2 are KGHSH and LQKENI. V was pared by 3 bases and J by 1 base, with 13 bases of the junction left unmatched. This chain's CDR3 is CASSPFSSGRASGTDTQYF. In DNA form, the CDR3 reads TGTGCCAGCTCACCGTTTTCCAGCGGGAGGGCCTCCGGCACAGATACGCAGTATTTT.

V usage is TRBV7-9 and J usage is TRBJ2-5, with D perhaps matching TRBD1 (6 bases). The V gene lost 5 bases and the J gene lost 3 bases, with 16 bases spanning the gap. In germline, CDR1 is SEHNR, CDR2 FQNEAQ (reference sequence). This CDR3 spans 15 amino acids. Written as DNA, the CDR3 is TGTGCCAGCAGCCCCACCAGGGGACGGAAAGAGACCCAGTACTTC. Translated: CASSPTRGRKETQYF.

This chain uses TRBV5-1 with TRBJ2-7; 9 bases agree with TRBD2. The germline V gene has CDR1 SGHRS and CDR2 YFSETQ. V dropped 0 bases and J dropped 3; count of bases not matched to a gene: 7. The length of the CDR3 is 16 residues. Here the CDR3 DNA reads TGCGCCAGCAGCTTGGATGTTAGCGGGAGTCTCTACGAGCAGTACTTC. Translated, it gives CASSLDVSGSLYEQYF.

The rearrangement joins TRBV18 to TRBJ1-4; perhaps TRBD1 as D (5 bases). The CDR3 is 15 amino acids. The V end lost 5 bases, the J end lost 3 bases, and 13 bases lay between the germline ends. Per germline, CDR1 KGHSH and CDR2 LQKENI. CDR3 coding DNA: TGTGCCAGCTCAATGGGGCGCGGTCCTAATGAAAAACTGTTTTTT. It is translated as CASSMGRGPNEKLFF.

The V and J genes are TRBV6-1 and TRBJ1-1, with D tentatively TRBD1 (6 bases). This CDR3 region has 16 residues. Trimming stripped 4 bases from V and 2 bases from J, with 17 bases between. The germline CDR1 and CDR2 sequences are MNHNS and SASEGT. CDR3 sequence reads: CASSARGGLGNTEAFF. The CDR3 region has the DNA TGTGCCAGCAGTGCGAGGGGGGGACTGGGAAACACTGAAGCTTTCTTT.